This T cell receptor (beta chain) was retrieved from a study of type 1 regulatory T cells. The CDR3 covers 12 residues. V lost 2 bases and J 8 bases, leaving 9 bases between the germline ends. Germline values: CDR1 SGHTA, CDR2 FQGNSA. TCRdb reprocessed the reads via MiXCR and lists one record per CDR3 protein. Of under 85,000 distinct CDR3 sequences listed, 45% to 50% are singletons. This clonotype has only a few counts. The antigen remains undetermined. The chain combines TRBV7-2 with TRBJ1-1; D is undetermined. The sequence derives from a human donor in good health. The sequenced sample consisted of cultured non-Tr1 T cells, either the whole culture or a sorted T cell fraction (not recorded which). The CDR3 sequence: CASSLSAREAFF. In DNA, the CDR3 is TGTGCCAGCAGCTTAAGCGCAAGGGAAGCTTTCTTT.